This TCR beta chain emerged from a study of OX40 agonist ivuxolimab in advanced cancers. Looking at the study overall: Treatment of patients was with ivuxolimab, an agonistic anti-OX40 (CD134) antibody. Earlier anti-PD-1, anti-PD-L1 or anti-CTLA-4 therapy was permitted; about 44% had received some.

The study, taken as a whole, reports: A proportion of nonresponders additionally exhibited low normalized T-cell clonal expansion.

Method: immunoSEQ multiplex PCR; TCRdb's copy keeps in-frame clones and lacks some. The sample shows around 60,000 clones, about nine tenths of them seen only once. There are 15 residues in the CDR3. The V gene's germline CDR1 is MDHEN and CDR2 SYDVKM. V was pared by 6 bases and J by 6 bases, with 6 bases of the junction left unmatched. A word on this clone: Its antigen is not known.

The chain couples TRBV28 to TRBJ2-1; TRBD2 matches 12 bases. Sequences were derived from CD4+ or CD8+ T cells sorted from blood, sampled in a trial of the OX40 agonist ivuxolimab. This TCR was sampled from an adult with an advanced solid tumor such as melanoma, head and neck, liver or kidney cancer. CDR3 sequence: CASSNRLAGANEQFF. The DNA of the CDR3 is TGTGCCAGCAGCAATAGACTAGCGGGAGCCAATGAGCAGTTCTTC.